The clone carrying this T cell receptor (beta chain) was recorded only once. Its antigen is undetermined. Peripheral blood genomic DNA, not sorted cells or RNA, was the template. Multiplex touch-down PCR with TRB-A/B primers amplified rearranged V-D-J TRB sequences. TCRdb reprocessed the multiplex PCR reads via MiXCR and lists one record per CDR3 protein. The sample contains approximately 18,000 distinct CDR3 sequences, 45% to 50% of which appear only once. Germline lookup yields CDR1 SGHTA and CDR2 FQGNSA. V gave up 1 base and J gave up 0 bases, with 13 bases separating them. The CDR3 is 18 amino acids. The entry originates in a study of T cell repertoires in aging, cancer and after chemotherapy. Findings and caveats of the study: Median generation probability rose over the chemotherapy interval in each cancer cohort, suggesting rebound thymic output.

The TCR was taken from a human donor in good health. V is TRBV7-2 and J is TRBJ2-6, with D tentatively TRBD1 (5 bases). The specimen sequenced was blood. This CDR3 reads CASSLGPVGASGANVLTF. The CDR3 DNA sequence: TGTGCCAGCAGCTTAGGTCCGGTAGGGGCCTCTGGGGCCAACGTCCTGACTTTC.